Below, 26 T cell receptor beta chains from the same sample are listed, as sequenced in a study of cytomegalovirus exposure and HLA in healthy donors. This PCR relied on a set of 60 Vbeta primers and 13 Jbeta primers. Sequencing was performed with immunoSEQ multiplex PCR; in TCRdb, only in-frame clones are kept and a portion is missing. The repertoire consists of roughly 150,000 clones, with over 75% occurring once and the leading ten covering about 1.9%. The specimen was PBMCs. All receptors derive from a woman between 18 and 29 years old in good health and CMV-seronegative.

The chain employs TRBV19 and TRBJ2-1; 12 bases are shared with TRBD2. The V and J ends lost 7 bases and 7 bases, in that order; junction bases with no gene match: 11. The CDR3 has 16 amino acids. The germline V gene has CDR1 LNHDA and CDR2 SQIVND (reference sequence). The CDR3 DNA is TGTGCCAGTAAGGACTGGCTAGCGGGAGGGCGAAATGAGCAGTTCTTC. Its translation: CASKDWLAGGRNEQFF.

DNA for the CDR3: TGTGCCAGCAGCTTGACAGGGCGGTCGGCCAACGTCCTGACTTTC. Encoded protein: CASSLTGRSANVLTF. The chain has TRBV5-6 and TRBJ2-6; possibly TRBD1 for D (6 bases). The length of the CDR3 is 15 residues. CDR1 is SGHDT, CDR2 YYEEEE, per germline. Trimming shortened V by 1 base and J by 6 bases, and 11 bases separated the two germline ends.

V is TRBV27 and J is TRBJ2-5; TRBD1 is a possible D gene (6 bases). The germline gives CDR1 MNHEY, CDR2 SMNVEV (reference sequence). The V end lost 5 bases, the J end lost 1 base, and 11 bases lay between the germline ends. This CDR3 comprises 14 residues. The CDR3 nucleotides read TGTGCCAGCAGTAGACAGGACAGCCAAGAGACCCAGTACTTC. Its protein is CASSRQDSQETQYF.

This chain uses TRBV5-1 with TRBJ1-1; D is perhaps TRBD1 (5 bases). Trimming stripped 2 bases from V and 4 bases from J, with 12 bases between. Germline CDR1 is SGHRS and CDR2 is YFSETQ. The CDR3 covers 14 residues. The CDR3 region has the DNA TGCGCCAGCAGCTTAGGGTTCGGGGGCACTGAAGCTTTCTTT. Protein product: CASSLGFGGTEAFF.

The CDR3 here is CASSQVAGSNYGYTF. CDR3 coding DNA: TGTGCCAGCAGCCAAGTGGCGGGTTCTAACTATGGCTACACCTTC. The rearrangement uses TRBV14 and TRBJ1-2; the D is unclear. This CDR3 contains 15 residues. V lost 1 base and J lost 0, with 9 bases in between. Germline CDR1 is SGHDN and CDR2 is FVKESK.

The chain couples TRBV19 to TRBJ1-6; 8 bases match TRBD1. Germline assignment: CDR1 LNHDA and CDR2 SQIVND (reference sequence). Unmatched junction bases numbered 7, after V lost 3 bases and J lost 6 bases. The CDR3 contains 16 residues. CDR3 nucleotide sequence: TGTGCCAGTAGTATCTCCGGGACAGGCATTAATTCACCCCTCCACTTT. It translates to CASSISGTGINSPLHF.

This sequence joins TRBV29-1 and TRBJ2-3, with 8 bases that match TRBD2. Germline CDR1 SQVTM, CDR2 ANQGSEA. The V and J ends lost 8 bases and 4 bases, in that order; junction bases with no gene match: 5. The CDR3 is made up of 12 amino acids. This chain's CDR3 is CSLRTSSDTQYF. As DNA, the CDR3 is TGCAGCCTTCGGACTAGCTCAGATACGCAGTATTTT.

J is TRBJ1-1 and V is TRBV19; 7 bases align to TRBD1. The CDR3 has 13 residues. Germline V gene lookup returns CDR1 LNHDA and CDR2 SQIVND (reference sequence). V was clipped by 7 bases and J by 5 bases; unmatched bases: 7. This CDR3 reads CASKDRDLTEAFF. The CDR3 DNA is TGTGCCAGTAAAGACAGGGATTTAACTGAAGCTTTCTTT.

V gene TRBV5-1 combines with J gene TRBJ2-5, with D possibly matching TRBD2 (5 bases). Trimming left V 2 bases short and J 4 bases short, with 15 bases between. The germline V gene has CDR1 SGHRS and CDR2 YFSETQ. CDR3 length equals 15 residues. CDR3 in DNA: TGCGCCAGCAGCTTTTCCCCGGGATCGGGAGAGACCCAGTACTTC. As protein: CASSFSPGSGETQYF.

V is TRBV11-2 and J is TRBJ1-1, with a possible D match to TRBD1 (5 bases). The germline V and J ends were trimmed by 1 base and 0 bases, with 9 bases remaining between them. The CDR3 has 15 amino acids. Germline V gives CDR1 SGHAT, CDR2 FQNNGV. The CDR3 region is CASSLGTGVNTEAFF. The DNA for the CDR3 is TGTGCCAGCAGCTTAGGTACGGGGGTGAACACTGAAGCTTTCTTT.

This clone was found once. The rearrangement links TRBV5-1 to TRBJ1-1; no clear D gene. Deletions cut 2 bases from V and 2 bases from J, with 7 bases between. Germline loops: CDR1 SGHRS, CDR2 YFSETQ. This CDR3 has 13 residues. CDR3 sequence: CASSFIVNTEAFF. For the CDR3, the DNA is TGCGCCAGCAGCTTCATAGTCAACACTGAAGCTTTCTTT.

The chain joins TRBV30 to TRBJ2-7, with D possibly being TRBD1 (6 bases). Trimming took off 1 base at V and 3 bases at J, with 7 bases between the two ends. This CDR3 is built from 12 residues. Per the germline V gene, CDR1 is GTSNPN and CDR2 is SVGIG (reference sequence). CDR3 DNA: TGTGCCTGGAGTGAGGGGGACTACGAGCAGTACTTC. This codes for CAWSEGDYEQYF.

The chain uses TRBV2 and TRBJ2-2; maybe TRBD2 (6 bases). Germline V gene lookup returns CDR1 SNHLY and CDR2 FYNNEI. V shed 7 bases and J shed 3 bases, with 9 bases lying between them. The CDR3 covers 13 residues. In DNA, the CDR3 is TGTGCCAGCACGGGGGATTACACCGGGGAGCTGTTTTTT. It translates to CASTGDYTGELFF.

The chain uses TRBV28 and TRBJ2-3, with 8 bases matching TRBD2. V dropped 5 bases and J dropped 4; count of bases not matched to a gene: 11. This CDR3 region has 16 residues. Germline V CDR1 and CDR2: MDHEN, SYDVKM. The CDR3 loop is CASSARWGLGADTQYF. CDR3 in DNA: TGTGCCAGCAGTGCCCGTTGGGGACTAGGGGCAGATACGCAGTATTTT.

The chain has TRBV5-1 and TRBJ2-3; possible D gene TRBD2, 6 bases. From germline, CDR1 is SGHRS and CDR2 YFSETQ. Deletions cut 5 bases from V and 5 bases from J, with 12 bases between. This CDR3 spans 13 amino acids. The CDR3: CASSRGWEDTQYF. The DNA of the CDR3 is TGCGCCAGCAGTCGGGGGTGGGAAGATACGCAGTATTTT.

This clone was recorded only once. J is TRBJ2-5 and V is TRBV19, with D tentatively TRBD2 (6 bases). CDR3 size: 15 residues. Trimming stripped 5 bases from V and 3 bases from J, with 16 bases between. In germline, CDR1 is LNHDA, CDR2 SQIVND (reference sequence). The CDR3 loop is CASSVPGTGKETQYF. CDR3 DNA sequence: TGTGCCAGTAGTGTCCCCGGGACTGGAAAAGAGACCCAGTACTTC.

This CDR3 reads CASSLVGGQPQHF. As DNA, the CDR3 is TGTGCCAGCAGCCTCGTGGGCGGGCAGCCCCAGCATTTT. The chain combines TRBV27 with TRBJ1-5; D remains ambiguous. The germline V gene encodes CDR1 MNHEY and CDR2 SMNVEV (reference sequence). V lost 6 bases to trimming and J lost 7 bases, with 13 bases between them. This CDR3 region has 13 residues.

The V call is TRBV7-6, the J call TRBJ2-5, with 10 bases fitting TRBD2. Looked up from germline, CDR1 is SGHVS and CDR2 is FNYEAQ. V dropped 0 bases and J dropped 7; count of bases not matched to a gene: 17. The CDR3 runs to 19 residues. CDR3 sequence: CASSLALGLAGAKRRTQYF. Written as DNA, the CDR3 is TGTGCCAGCAGCTTAGCGCTTGGTCTAGCGGGAGCCAAACGGAGGACCCAGTACTTC.

The chain links TRBV25-1 to TRBJ1-2; TRBD1 matches at 7 bases. In germline, CDR1 is MGHDK, CDR2 SYGVNS. This CDR3 is 13 amino acids long. V shed 5 bases, J shed 8 bases, and the junction held 8 bases outside the gene matches. CDR3 bases: TGTGCCAGCAGTATGACAGGGACGTCAGGCTACACCTTC. Protein: CASSMTGTSGYTF.

This clone occurred once. The chain joins TRBV7-9 to TRBJ1-1, with D hard to call. The V and J ends lost 11 bases and 1 base respectively, with 14 bases between them. This CDR3 has 13 amino acids. Germline CDR1 and CDR2: SEHNR and FQNEAQ (reference sequence). CDR3 sequence (DNA): TGTGCCGCAACCGGGTTAGGGAACACTGAAGCTTTCTTT. Protein product: CAATGLGNTEAFF. Full variable domain (outside the CDR3, taken from reference TRBV7-9 and TRBJ1-1): DTGVSQNPRHKITKRGQNVTFRCDPISEHNRLYWYRQTLGQGPEFLTYFQNEAQLEKSRLLSDRFSAERPKGSFSTLEIQRTEQGDSAMYLCAATGLGNTEAFFGQGTRLTVV.

The chain couples TRBV19 to TRBJ2-7, with TRBD1 matching 7 bases. This CDR3 spans 13 amino acids. Germline CDR1 and CDR2: LNHDA and SQIVND (reference sequence). Trimming took 5 bases from V and 4 from J; bases not matched to a gene: 5. The CDR3 bases are TGTGCCAGTAGTCCACCGACAGGGTACGAGCAGTACTTC. It specifies CASSPPTGYEQYF.

This chain joins TRBV7-6 and TRBJ2-3, with D uncertain. V was shortened by 5 bases and J by 4 bases, with 7 bases between the two germline ends. Germline lookup yields CDR1 SGHVS and CDR2 FNYEAQ. The CDR3 is 12 residues long. This chain's CDR3 is CASSPPADTQYF. CDR3 bases: TGTGCCAGCAGCCCCCCGGCAGATACGCAGTATTTT.

This chain connects TRBV30 to TRBJ2-5; 7 positions match TRBD1. Germline values: CDR1 GTSNPN, CDR2 SVGIG (reference sequence). The CDR3 loop spans 14 amino acids. J gave up 2 bases and V 5 bases, and 8 bases lay outside the gene matches. The CDR3 DNA reads as TGTGCCTGGTCTGGAGGCAGGGGGCAAGAGACCCAGTACTTC. Its protein product is CAWSGGRGQETQYF.

This chain joins TRBV28 and TRBJ2-5; weak D call: TRBD1 (7 bases). The DNA end favors TRBJ2-7, so the J call may be wrong. Looked up from germline, CDR1 is MDHEN and CDR2 is SYDVKM. The CDR3 is 15 residues long. The CDR3 bases are TGTGCCAGCAGTACAGGGGACTTCAGCTCCTACGAGCAGTACTTC. It translates to CASSTGDFSSYEQYF.

This clone has only one observation. This chain uses TRBV5-6 with TRBJ1-1, with D hard to call. CDR1 and CDR2 from the germline V gene are SGHDT and YYEEEE. The CDR3 is made up of 11 amino acids. V was trimmed by 1 base and J by 8 bases, leaving 6 bases between them. The CDR3 region has the DNA TGTGCCAGCAGCTTGCTAGCAGAAGCTTTCTTT. Protein sequence: CASSLLAEAFF.

This clone was counted once. The chain carries TRBV5-6 and TRBJ2-5, with 7 bases fitting TRBD1. V lost 4 bases and J lost 2; bases outside the gene matches: 5. Germline assignment: CDR1 SGHDT and CDR2 YYEEEE. The CDR3 loop spans 14 amino acids. The CDR3 sequence is CASSGTVRQETQYF. The CDR3 nucleotides are TGTGCCAGCAGCGGGACAGTGCGACAAGAGACCCAGTACTTC.